This section outlines one TCR beta chain sequence together with its context. The record originates from a study of OX40 agonist ivuxolimab in advanced cancers. Overall study: Patients received intravenous ivuxolimab every 2 weeks at 0.01 to 10 mg/kg. Among those enrolled, mean age was 60 years (range about 23 to 79) and 75% to 85% were male. Partial responses were observed in three patients, of whom one had hepatocellular carcinoma and two had cutaneous melanoma.

Generated by immunoSEQ multiplex PCR, the TCRdb table keeps only in-frame clones and is missing some. The sample lists 75,000 to 100,000 clones, about four fifths occurring once. Unmatched junction bases numbered 5, after V lost 5 bases and J lost 6 bases. CDR3 length equals 13 residues. Germline CDR1 and CDR2: MNHEY and SMNVEV (reference sequence). Samples of blood were obtained at baseline, on cycle 4 day 1, and on cycle 7 day 1. The clonotype comes from an adult with an advanced solid tumor such as melanoma, head and neck, liver or kidney cancer. This specimen was CD4+ or CD8+ T cells sorted from blood, taken in a trial of the OX40 agonist ivuxolimab. The rearrangement uses TRBV27 and TRBJ1-2; 8 nucleotides match TRBD1. CDR3 DNA sequence: TGTGCCAGCAGTAGTCGGACAGGGAATGGCTACACCTTC. It translates to CASSSRTGNGYTF.